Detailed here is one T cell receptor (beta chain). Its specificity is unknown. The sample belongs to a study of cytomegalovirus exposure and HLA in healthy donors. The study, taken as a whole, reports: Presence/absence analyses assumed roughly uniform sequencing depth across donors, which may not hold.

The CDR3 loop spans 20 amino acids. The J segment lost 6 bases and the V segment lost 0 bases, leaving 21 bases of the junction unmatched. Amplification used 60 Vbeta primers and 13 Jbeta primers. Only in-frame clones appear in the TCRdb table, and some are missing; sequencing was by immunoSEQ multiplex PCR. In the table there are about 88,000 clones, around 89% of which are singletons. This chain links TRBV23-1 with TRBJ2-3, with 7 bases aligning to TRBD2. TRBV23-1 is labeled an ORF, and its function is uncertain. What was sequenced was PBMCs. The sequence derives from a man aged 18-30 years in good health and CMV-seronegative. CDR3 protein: CASSQSGLSPGSGLLDTQYF. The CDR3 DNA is TGCGCCAGCAGTCAATCCGGTTTATCCCCGGGTAGCGGGTTGTTGGATACGCAGTATTTT.